These T cell receptor beta chains were read from a single sample in a study of human T cells and chemical hapten exposure. TCRdb fed the RACE reads into MiXCR, producing one record per CDR3 protein. The sample records roughly 94,000 distinct CDR3 sequences, 9.3% being singletons. The material was whole blood, obtained in connection with sensitization to the hapten diphenylcyclopropenone (DPC). These receptor sequences come from a woman aged 35 to 49 with alopecia areata. Some clones in this sample may be carry-over from other donors' samples. Each CDR3 is given with its conserved first and last residue. A D gene is named only where the DNA matches it firmly. Only part of the rows carry a size: once, few, many, or a class if the clone is expanded.

NA | TRBJ1-1 | many | TRBV12-3/TRBV12-4 | CASTNIGDTEAFF | TGTGCCAGCACCAATATAGGGGACACTGAAGCTTTCTTT
TRBD1 | TRBJ2-7 | many | TRBV7-3 | CASSSDRVEQYF | TGTGCCAGCAGCTCGGACAGGGTTGAGCAGTACTTC
TRBD2 | TRBJ2-1 | few | TRBV7-3 | CASSPGLAGGVYNEQFF | TGTGCCAGCAGCCCAGGACTAGCGGGAGGGGTCTACAATGAGCAGTTCTTC
NA | TRBJ2-7 | many | TRBV3-1 | CASSQETTMSYEQYF | TGTGCCAGCAGCCAAGAGACTACGATGTCCTACGAGCAGTACTTC
NA | TRBJ2-3 | few | TRBV2 | CASSDWDTQYF | TGTGCCAGCAGCGACTGGGATACGCAGTATTTT
NA | TRBJ2-1 | many | TRBV6-5 | CASGAPVYEQFF | TGTGCCAGCGGAGCTCCGGTCTATGAGCAGTTCTTC
NA | TRBJ1-5 | many | TRBV6-1 | CASSDRKGGNQPQHF | TGTGCCAGCAGTGATAGGAAAGGGGGGAATCAGCCCCAGCATTTT
NA | TRBJ2-1 | many | TRBV4-1 | CASSQGLVRASYNEQFF | TGCGCCAGCAGCCAAGGTCTAGTCAGGGCATCCTACAATGAGCAGTTCTTC
NA | TRBJ2-1 | many | TRBV6-2/TRBV6-3 | CASSPMRGYNEQFF | TGTGCCAGCAGTCCAATGCGGGGATACAATGAGCAGTTCTTC
NA | TRBJ2-7 | few | TRBV28 | CASSYRSYEQYF | TGTGCCAGCAGTTACCGCTCCTACGAGCAGTACTTC
NA | TRBJ2-2 | NA | TRBV6-6 | CASDSGTANTGELFF | TGTGCCAGCGATAGCGGGACAGCGAACACCGGGGAGCTGTTTTTT
NA | TRBJ1-5 | many | TRBV6-2/TRBV6-3 | CASASLGPQHF | TGTGCCAGCGCCAGCCTGGGGCCCCAGCATTTT
NA | TRBJ2-3 | NA | TRBV29-1 | CSVDEASTDTQYF | TGCAGCGTTGACGAGGCCTCCACAGATACGCAGTATTTT
NA | TRBJ1-5 | many | TRBV6-4 | CASFLRDPGGNQPQHF | TGTGCCAGCTTTTTAAGAGATCCCGGCGGCAATCAGCCCCAGCATTTT
NA | TRBJ1-2 | many | TRBV27 | CASRNNYGYTF | TGTGCCAGCAGAAATAACTATGGCTACACCTTC
NA | TRBJ2-2 | few | TRBV4-3 | CASSQDLDTTNTGELFF | TGCGCCAGCAGCCAAGATTTGGACACCACGAACACCGGGGAGCTGTTTTTT
NA | TRBJ2-5 | NA | TRBV4-1 | CASSQSTRGETQYF | TGCGCCAGCAGCCAATCTACCAGGGGAGAGACCCAGTACTTC
NA | TRBJ2-1 | few | TRBV28 | CASSPSAFEGIIYNEQFF | TGTGCCAGCAGCCCATCCGCCTTTGAGGGGATAATATACAATGAGCAGTTCTTC
NA | TRBJ1-3 | many | TRBV12-3/TRBV12-4 | CASSLRGISGNTIYF | TGTGCCAGCAGTTTAAGGGGAATCTCTGGAAACACCATATATTTT
NA | TRBJ1-1 | NA | TRBV29-1 | CSVVMAGYMNTEAFF | TGCAGCGTTGTCATGGCAGGTTACATGAACACTGAAGCTTTCTTT
NA | TRBJ2-5 | few | TRBV10-3 | CAISGGNRETQYF | TGTGCCATCAGTGGCGGGAACCGAGAGACCCAGTACTTC
NA | TRBJ1-1 | many | TRBV6-2/TRBV6-3 | CASSFYWSEAFF | TGTGCCAGCAGTTTCTACTGGTCTGAAGCTTTCTTT
NA | TRBJ2-3 | NA | TRBV5-8 | CASSLLAGYTDTQYF | TGTGCCAGCAGCTTGTTAGCAGGGTACACAGATACGCAGTATTTT
TRBD2 | TRBJ2-7 | NA | TRBV27 | CATLSGSGYEQYF | TGTGCCACCCTAAGCGGGAGCGGGTACGAGCAGTACTTC
TRBD1 | TRBJ1-1 | few | TRBV5-1 | CASSVGQGPRTEAFF | TGCGCCAGCAGCGTGGGACAGGGCCCCCGGACTGAAGCTTTCTTT
TRBD1 | TRBJ1-1 | few | TRBV5-1 | CASSDGQGPPEAFF | TGCGCCAGCAGCGATGGACAGGGGCCGCCTGAAGCTTTCTTT
NA | TRBJ1-3 | few | TRBV11-2 | CASSFTRTSRGAIYF | TGTGCCAGCAGCTTTACCCGGACAAGCCGCGGCGCCATATATTTT
TRBD1 | TRBJ2-7 | few | TRBV28 | CASRGTVLYEQYF | TGTGCCAGCCGAGGGACAGTCCTCTACGAGCAGTACTTC
TRBD2 | TRBJ2-7 | few | TRBV6-2/TRBV6-3 | CASSTPTWEGYEQYF | TGTGCCAGCAGTACCCCTACGTGGGAGGGCTACGAGCAGTACTTC
NA | TRBJ2-7 | NA | TRBV6-5 | CASRRERSHEQYF | TGTGCCAGCAGGCGTGAGCGGAGCCACGAGCAGTACTTC
TRBD1 | TRBJ1-6 | NA | TRBV7-9 | CASSPLDRGYYSPLHF | TGTGCCAGCAGCCCACTGGACAGGGGATATTATTCACCCCTCCACTTT
TRBD2 | TRBJ2-1 | few | TRBV2 | CAMGSGSLNEQFF | TGTGCCATGGGTAGCGGGAGTCTCAATGAGCAGTTCTTC
NA | TRBJ2-5 | few | TRBV28 | CASSLSASRETQYF | TGTGCCAGCAGTTTAAGCGCCTCCCGGGAGACCCAGTACTTC
TRBD2 | TRBJ2-7 | few | TRBV7-2 | CASSLDPSGSQFSYEQYF | TGTGCCAGCAGCTTAGATCCTAGCGGGAGTCAATTTAGCTACGAGCAGTACTTC
NA | TRBJ2-7 | many | TRBV12-3/TRBV12-4 | CASSFRRRTYEQYF | TGTGCCAGCAGTTTCCGCAGGAGGACCTACGAGCAGTACTTC
TRBD2 | TRBJ2-3 | many | TRBV6-5 | CASSYLGTSGLKQYF | TGTGCCAGCAGTTATTTGGGGACTAGCGGCCTAAAGCAGTATTTT
NA | TRBJ1-2 | NA | TRBV4-3 | CASSQDFRGRDYTF | TGCGCCAGCAGCCAAGATTTCCGGGGGCGAGACTACACCTTC
TRBD1 | TRBJ1-6 | many | TRBV9 | CASSPGDRDSPLHF | TGTGCCAGCAGCCCAGGGGACAGGGATTCACCCCTCCACTTT
NA | TRBJ2-3 | few | TRBV7-2 | CASSSADNTQYF | TGTGCCAGCAGCTCCGCGGACAATACGCAGTATTTT
TRBD2 | TRBJ2-7 | NA | TRBV28 | CASRSGGMGSYEQYF | TGTGCCAGCAGAAGCGGGGGCATGGGCTCCTACGAGCAGTACTTC